These 25 T cell receptor beta chains came from one sample sequenced in a study of Siglec-9 on CD8 T cells in melanoma. This table comes from immunoSEQ multiplex PCR, and its TCRdb copy is limited to in-frame clones, with some not included. The sample lists almost 30,000 clones; 80% were seen once. The sample was Siglec-9- CD8+ T cells sorted from blood. These receptors all come from a human donor in good health.

The CDR3 DNA is TGTGCCAGCAGTCCCCAATTGCAAGAGACCCAGTACTTC. Amino acid sequence: CASSPQLQETQYF. The V gene is TRBV7-9, the J gene TRBJ2-5; D not certain. The V gene lost 6 bases and the J gene lost 2 bases, with 10 bases spanning the gap. The CDR3 has 13 residues. Germline lookup yields CDR1 SEHNR and CDR2 FQNEAQ (reference sequence).

The V gene is TRBV6-4, the J gene TRBJ1-1, with D hard to call. Trimming took 0 bases from V and 10 from J, leaving 12 bases between them. This CDR3 is 13 amino acids long. Germline CDR1 and CDR2: MRHNA and SNTAGT. The CDR3 nucleotides read TGTGCCAGCAGTGACTCAGGTTTATCTCCAGCTTTCTTT. This codes for CASSDSGLSPAFF.

The V and J genes are TRBV7-9 and TRBJ1-1; D not certain. V dropped 6 bases and J dropped 2 bases, with 7 bases sitting between them. This CDR3 comprises 12 residues. Germline V CDR1 and CDR2: SEHNR, FQNEAQ (reference sequence). CDR3 region: CASSPSNTEAFF. CDR3 nucleotide sequence: TGTGCCAGCAGTCCAAGCAACACTGAAGCTTTCTTT.

The chain employs TRBV27 and TRBJ2-1; D uncertain. The CDR3 is 13 residues long. V gave up 0 bases and J gave up 12 bases, with 12 bases separating them. Germline CDR1 is MNHEY and CDR2 is SMNVEV (reference sequence). As DNA, the CDR3 is TGTGCCAGCAGTTTATCTAGGCCCGACGGGCAGTTCTTC. The encoded protein is CASSLSRPDGQFF.

V is TRBV5-4 and J is TRBJ1-4; TRBD1 might be the D (5 bases). Germline CDR1 SGHNT, CDR2 YYREEE (reference sequence). Trimming stripped 9 bases from V and 3 bases from J, with 12 bases between. The CDR3 has 13 amino acids. CDR3 amino acids: CATSGSSNEKLFF. The CDR3 DNA sequence: TGTGCCACCTCAGGGTCTTCTAATGAAAAACTGTTTTTT.

This chain links TRBV2 with TRBJ2-7; maybe TRBD1 (5 bases). This CDR3 is 13 amino acids long. Germline loops: CDR1 SNHLY, CDR2 FYNNEI. Trimming pared 2 bases from V and 3 bases from J, leaving 8 bases between. The CDR3 reads CASSERQSYEQYF. The CDR3 coding sequence is TGTGCCAGCAGTGAACGACAGAGCTACGAGCAGTACTTC.

This clone turned up a few times. CDR3 sequence: CASSLRGLDEQYF. The DNA of the CDR3 is TGTGCCAGCAGCTTAAGGGGGCTAGACGAGCAGTACTTC. J is TRBJ2-7 and V is TRBV7-9; 7 bases map to TRBD1. CDR3 length: 13 residues. The germline V gene has CDR1 SEHNR and CDR2 FQNEAQ (reference sequence). V lost 2 bases and J lost 5; bases outside the gene matches: 3.

The chain is built from TRBV29-1 and TRBJ2-1; 15 bases match TRBD2. The CDR3 spans 18 residues. Germline CDR1 is SQVTM and CDR2 is ANQGSEA. V dropped 3 bases and J dropped 3; count of bases not matched to a gene: 9. CDR3 sequence (DNA): TGCAGCGTTGATCCCGGACTAGCGGGAGGGCCTGTCTACAATGAGCAGTTCTTC. Translation: CSVDPGLAGGPVYNEQFF.

This clone has only one observation. This chain links TRBV4-2 with TRBJ1-5; no reliable D call. Per the germline V gene, CDR1 is LGHNA and CDR2 is YNFKEQ. The CDR3 length is 15 residues. V gave up 1 base and J gave up 3 bases, with 10 bases separating them. This CDR3 is CASSQGLGDNQPQHF. CDR3 coding DNA: TGTGCCAGCAGCCAAGGCCTGGGCGACAATCAGCCCCAGCATTTT.

J is TRBJ2-1 and V is TRBV28, with unresolved D. V was cut by 3 bases and J by 6 bases, with 12 bases left in between. Germline loops: CDR1 MDHEN, CDR2 SYDVKM. The CDR3 runs to 14 residues. CDR3 sequence: CASSFVLSPNEQFF. The CDR3 DNA is TGTGCCAGCAGTTTTGTTCTATCCCCCAATGAGCAGTTCTTC.

This clone was counted between two and nine times. The chain carries TRBV27 and TRBJ1-5; no clear D gene. V lost 6 bases, J lost 7 bases, and 13 bases lay in between. Germline loops: CDR1 MNHEY, CDR2 SMNVEV (reference sequence). The CDR3 extends over 13 amino acids. This chain's CDR3 is CASSLASWQPQHF. The CDR3, as DNA: TGTGCCAGCAGCCTAGCAAGTTGGCAGCCCCAGCATTTT.

The chain has TRBV5-1 and TRBJ2-7; 7 bases fit TRBD2. Unmatched junction bases numbered 8, after V lost 2 bases and J lost 6 bases. Germline CDR1 reads SGHRS; CDR2 reads YFSETQ. This CDR3 comprises 14 residues. CDR3 residues: CASSFSGLASEQYV. The CDR3 DNA reads TGCGCCAGCAGCTTTAGCGGGTTGGCCTCCGAGCAGTACGTC.

The chain employs TRBV5-4 and TRBJ2-7; no clear D. V dropped 4 bases and J dropped 4 bases, with 9 bases sitting between them. Germline CDR1 and CDR2: SGHNT and YYREEE (reference sequence). The CDR3 has 12 residues. The CDR3 bases are TGTGCCAGCAGCGCGACCACTTACGAGCAGTACTTC. Translating it yields CASSATTYEQYF.

This chain joins TRBV20-1 and TRBJ1-2; D is undetermined. V lost 2 bases, J lost 5 bases, and 6 bases lay in between. Germline CDR1 is DFQATT and CDR2 is SNEGSKA (reference sequence). This CDR3 contains 11 residues. Written as DNA, the CDR3 is TGCAGTGCTAGACCCCTATATGGCTACACCTTC. Its protein is CSARPLYGYTF.

V usage is TRBV6-5 and J usage is TRBJ1-2, with D unclear. V gave up 2 bases and J gave up 4 bases, with 14 bases separating them. The V gene's germline CDR1 is MNHEY and CDR2 SVGAGI. CDR3 size: 15 residues. The CDR3 DNA sequence: TGTGCCAGCAGTTACGACATTTCGCAGTCCTATGGCTACACCTTC. It yields the protein CASSYDISQSYGYTF.

This chain links TRBV27 with TRBJ2-3; TRBD2 is a possible D gene (7 bases). Trimming removed 10 bases at V and 6 bases at J, with 17 bases between. This CDR3 is built from 13 residues. Per germline, CDR1 MNHEY and CDR2 SMNVEV (reference sequence). The CDR3 region is CAIKGGGPDTQYF. The CDR3 DNA sequence: TGTGCCATAAAGGGGGGGGGCCCCGATACGCAGTATTTT.

The rearrangement links TRBV9 to TRBJ2-3; TRBD2 aligns across 11 bases. Germline trimming cut 2 bases from V and 5 bases from J; bases unmatched to any gene: 7. Germline CDR1 is SGDLS and CDR2 is YYNGEE. The CDR3 spans 16 residues. This CDR3 is CASSVSGGAALDTQYF. CDR3 DNA sequence: TGTGCCAGCAGCGTTAGCGGGGGGGCGGCCCTAGATACGCAGTATTTT.

V usage is TRBV19 and J usage is TRBJ2-1; 7 bases match TRBD2. V gave up 3 bases and J gave up 4 bases; unmatched junction bases: 9. Germline lookup yields CDR1 LNHDA and CDR2 SQIVND (reference sequence). This CDR3 has 16 amino acids. The CDR3 loop reads CASSILGTTFYNEQFF. CDR3 sequence (DNA): TGTGCCAGTAGTATTTTAGGGACTACCTTTTACAATGAGCAGTTCTTC.

This sequence joins TRBV6-5 and TRBJ1-1; D is perhaps TRBD1 (6 bases). The CDR3 has 13 amino acids. CDR1 is MNHEY, CDR2 SVGAGI, per germline. The germline V and J ends were trimmed by 8 bases and 5 bases, with 15 bases remaining between them. CDR3 in DNA: TGTGCCAGCTCCCGGGGGGCAGATACTGAAGCTTTCTTT. It yields the protein CASSRGADTEAFF.

This chain uses TRBV6-5 with TRBJ2-3; D gene unclear. This CDR3 has 12 amino acids. Looked up from germline, CDR1 is MNHEY and CDR2 is SVGAGI. V lost 7 bases and J lost 8, with 13 bases in between. CDR3 amino acids: CASNDLPGTQYF. The CDR3 coding sequence is TGTGCCAGCAACGACCTTCCGGGTACGCAGTATTTT.

This chain connects TRBV28 to TRBJ2-1; TRBD1 is a possible D gene (6 bases). The germline CDR1 and CDR2 sequences are MDHEN and SYDVKM. The germline V and J ends were trimmed by 7 bases and 8 bases, with 21 bases remaining between them. The CDR3 is made up of 15 amino acids. CDR3 protein: CASTTSGDAADEQFF. CDR3 nucleotides: TGTGCCAGCACCACCTCAGGGGACGCCGCCGATGAGCAGTTCTTC.

This clone was seen a handful of times. J is TRBJ1-1 and V is TRBV29-1; no definite D call. The germline V gene encodes CDR1 SQVTM and CDR2 ANQGSEA. The V end was cut by 1 base, the J end by 7 bases, with 7 bases between. The CDR3 consists of 11 residues. CDR3 in amino acids: CSVEGAREAFF. In DNA, the CDR3 is TGCAGCGTTGAAGGGGCCCGTGAAGCTTTCTTT.

The chain employs TRBV5-5 and TRBJ1-4; D is unresolved. V lost 2 bases to trimming and J lost 0 bases, with 11 bases between them. The CDR3 spans 16 residues. Germline assignment: CDR1 SGHKS and CDR2 YYEKEE (reference sequence). As DNA, the CDR3 is TGTGCCAGCAGCTTCCTGTCGCCGGCAACTAATGAAAAACTGTTTTTT. Its translation: CASSFLSPATNEKLFF.

The sample holds one count of this clone. The genes are TRBV11-2 and TRBJ1-4; D is unclear. CDR1 is SGHAT, CDR2 FQNNGV, per germline. The CDR3 totals 16 residues. V was shortened by 1 base and J by 0 bases, with 9 bases between the two germline ends. This CDR3 reads CASSLGAASTNEKLFF. The DNA of the CDR3 is TGTGCCAGCAGCTTAGGCGCGGCTTCAACTAATGAAAAACTGTTTTTT.

The CDR3 sequence: CASSLRGRVYEQYV. The CDR3, as DNA: TGTGCCAGCAGCTTAAGAGGCAGAGTCTACGAGCAGTACGTC. The chain employs TRBV7-8 and TRBJ2-7; D not certain. V dropped 2 bases and J dropped 3 bases, with 11 bases sitting between them. Germline lookup yields CDR1 SGHVS and CDR2 FQNEAQ. This CDR3 is built from 14 residues.